A selection of T cell receptor beta chains follows, all from one sample in a study of cytomegalovirus exposure and HLA in healthy donors. Profiling relied on immunoSEQ multiplex PCR, and the TCRdb table lists in-frame clones only, not all of them. The table has around 69,000 clones, over 95% seen once. The sequenced sample consisted of PBMCs. These receptors were taken from a woman aged 18-29 years in good health and CMV-seropositive. CDR3s include the opening cysteine and the closing phenylalanine or tryptophan. Each record gives: J gene, V gene, CDR3 protein.

>TRBJ1-1|TRBV13
CASSLDRGPGVEAFF
>TRBJ2-2|TRBV16
CASSPGGRTGELFF
>TRBJ2-1|TRBV13
CASSSRNEQFF
>TRBJ2-7|TRBV5-5
CASSLGLAGVHEQYF
>TRBJ2-5|TRBV30
CAWSTGTGPRKTQYF
>TRBJ1-3|TRBV4-3
CASSPTQIYSGNTIYF
>TRBJ1-2|TRBV4-1
CASSQEQGLRGYTF
>TRBJ2-5|TRBV29-1
CSVSSGRGETQYF
>TRBJ1-5|TRBV30
CAWSDRVGSNQPQHF
>TRBJ1-1|TRBV7-2
CASSLAIRTGEAFF
>TRBJ2-7|TRBV21-1
CASSVDMVVTYEQYF
>TRBJ2-7|TRBV18
CASSPPGGSYEQYF
>TRBJ1-2|TRBV14
CASSQDWGSGYTF
>TRBJ2-3|TRBV10-3
CAISILAGLSDTQYF
>TRBJ2-1|TRBV5-4
CASTSGGGYNEQFF
>TRBJ2-7|TRBV20-1
CSAGPFYEQYF
>TRBJ2-3|TRBV5-1
CASSLVGLAADTQYF
>TRBJ1-1|TRBV11-2
CASSSGTGRFVLAEAFF
>TRBJ2-3|TRBV27
CASSLAGGIPSTDTQYF
>TRBJ2-1|TRBV27
CASSFSRASYNEQFF
>TRBJ2-7|TRBV27
CASWAQGAYEQYF
>TRBJ2-2|TRBV18
CASSGSGNTGELFF
>TRBJ1-4|TRBV30
CAWREGQGLNEKLFF
>TRBJ1-1|TRBV2
CASSYRVGTEAFF
>TRBJ1-2|TRBV5-4
CASSLDQTGKGGYTF
>TRBJ2-5|TRBV5-5
CASSLRYGGHEETQYF
>TRBJ2-7|TRBV29-1
CSVATGLANYEQYF
>TRBJ2-7|TRBV7-8
CASSLGAGGNVMYEQYF
>TRBJ2-3|TRBV5-1
CASSPLSTDTDTQYF
>TRBJ2-1|TRBV7-8
CASSPGAGGGYNEQFF
>TRBJ1-1|TRBV7-8
CASRSHIRDRGRWGSTEAFF
>TRBJ2-5|TRBV4-2
CASSQERQGIETQYF
>TRBJ2-2|TRBV5-1
CASSLARSLGPGELFF
>TRBJ2-2|TRBV7-9
CASSFPGTGELFF
>TRBJ2-1|TRBV27
CASMVLSAYNEQFF
>TRBJ1-1|TRBV20-1
CSAQGGTEAFF
>TRBJ2-3|TRBV27
CASSLRSDTQYF
>TRBJ1-3|TRBV10-3
CAISGDGNTIYF
>TRBJ2-7|TRBV28
CASSFTGGAMYF
>TRBJ2-1|TRBV19
CASGLAGGRGEQFF
>TRBJ2-7|TRBV7-3
CASSLGAGQGEQYF
>TRBJ2-7|TRBV9
CASSATGGLAGGTYEQYF